These 9 T cell receptor beta chains were all obtained from the same sample, sequenced in a study of cytomegalovirus exposure and HLA in healthy donors. Amplification used 60 Vbeta primers and 13 Jbeta primers. Here immunoSEQ multiplex PCR was the method, and the copy in TCRdb shows in-frame clones only, minus some. This sample lists 65,000 to 95,000 clones; its ten largest clones have approximately 4.6%. Sample: PBMCs. These receptors were obtained from a man in his thirties or forties in good health and CMV-seronegative.

The J gene is TRBJ2-7, the V gene TRBV6-5, with 7 bases matching TRBD1. The CDR3 extends over 14 amino acids. Germline assignment: CDR1 MNHEY and CDR2 SVGAGI. Germline trimming cut 6 bases from V and 0 bases from J; bases unmatched to any gene: 5. CDR3 DNA sequence: TGTGCCAGCAGAGGGACAGCCGGCTCCTACGAGCAGTACTTC. It specifies CASRGTAGSYEQYF.

The CDR3 sequence is CASSEERDRGETQYF. CDR3 coding DNA: TGTGCCAGCAGTGAAGAGCGGGACAGGGGAGAGACCCAGTACTTC. This chain uses TRBV2 with TRBJ2-5; TRBD1 aligns across 10 bases. Germline loops: CDR1 SNHLY, CDR2 FYNNEI. Trimming cost V 1 base and J 4 bases; bases outside gene matches: 3. This CDR3 is built from 15 residues.

The chain employs TRBV6-1 and TRBJ2-7, with 8 bases aligning to TRBD1. The CDR3 has 17 amino acids. Looked up from germline, CDR1 is MNHNS and CDR2 is SASEGT. V lost 1 base, J lost 2 bases, and 10 bases stayed unmatched. CDR3 amino acids: CASSEVQDRDGPYEQYF. CDR3 bases: TGTGCCAGCAGTGAAGTTCAGGACAGGGACGGCCCCTACGAGCAGTACTTC.

V is TRBV27 and J is TRBJ2-1, with unresolved D. The V gene's germline CDR1 is MNHEY and CDR2 SMNVEV (reference sequence). The V and J ends lost 5 bases and 3 bases respectively, with 20 bases between them. CDR3 length: 17 amino acids. The CDR3 protein is CASSRLMTPQFYNEQFF. In DNA form, the CDR3 reads TGTGCCAGCAGTCGCTTAATGACACCCCAATTCTACAATGAGCAGTTCTTC.

This sequence joins TRBV5-6 and TRBJ2-5; tentative D call: TRBD1 (5 bases). The J call is doubtful: the DNA matches TRBJ2-7 better. CDR1 and CDR2 (germline): SGHDT, YYEEEE. This CDR3 has 14 residues. The CDR3 DNA reads TGTGCCAGCAGCTTGGTAGGGGCCCTCTACGAGCAGTACTTC. It yields the protein CASSLVGALYEQYF.

This chain connects TRBV4-1 to TRBJ2-3; 7 bases are shared with TRBD1. Germline V gene lookup returns CDR1 MGHRA and CDR2 YSYEKL. This CDR3 is 17 amino acids long. V shed 4 bases, J shed 0 bases, and the junction held 10 bases outside the gene matches. CDR3 loop: CASSRVQQGLSTDTQYF. The DNA of the CDR3 is TGCGCCAGCAGCCGAGTTCAACAGGGGCTGAGCACAGATACGCAGTATTTT.

The rearrangement uses TRBV19 and TRBJ2-5; a possible D gene is TRBD1 (6 bases). Trimming left V 5 bases short and J 3 bases short, with 19 bases between. The germline CDR1 and CDR2 sequences are LNHDA and SQIVND (reference sequence). This CDR3 region has 16 residues. Here the CDR3 reads CASSWGIGGLKETQYF. The CDR3 DNA sequence: TGTGCCAGTAGTTGGGGGATAGGGGGTTTGAAAGAGACCCAGTACTTC.

This chain links TRBV11-2 with TRBJ2-5; D is undetermined. Germline V gives CDR1 SGHAT, CDR2 FQNNGV. The CDR3 totals 13 residues. Trimming took 5 bases from V and 5 from J, leaving 12 bases between them. The DNA of the CDR3 is TGTGCCAGCAGCCCTCGAGTCCTGGAGACCCAGTACTTC. It encodes CASSPRVLETQYF.

The rearrangement links TRBV18 to TRBJ2-3; D ambiguous. The CDR3 covers 17 residues. Germline-derived CDR1 and CDR2 are KGHSH and LQKENI. With 0 bases removed from V and 6 bases from J, the gap between germline ends came to 19 bases. The CDR3 DNA follows: TGTGCCAGCTCACCACCTGACTCCTCCGTCTACGGGGATACGCAGTATTTT. Translation: CASSPPDSSVYGDTQYF.